This TCR beta chain was recorded in a study of T cell responses to AZD1222 COVID-19 vaccine. General observations from the study: At study baseline, merely more than 5 AZD1222 recipients were seropositive. Vaccination with two AZD1222 doses was followed by a rise in Spike-specific TCR breadth and depth. Females made up more of the donors, who were largely white British, and clonal diversity may have come out too low.

With regard to this clone: Its antigen is still unknown.

Germline CDR1 is SGHNT and CDR2 is YYREEE (reference sequence). The CDR3 is made up of 16 amino acids. V was cut by 1 base and J by 2 bases, with 13 bases left in between. Profiling relied on immunoSEQ multiplex PCR, and the TCRdb table lists in-frame clones only, not all of them. The sample records about 110,000 clones, more than 70% being singletons. The starting material was peripheral blood, obtained on day 0 of AZD1222 vaccination. This receptor was taken from an adult in good health. The chain uses TRBV5-4 and TRBJ2-1; D may be TRBD2 (5 bases). In DNA, the CDR3 is TGTGCCAGCAGCTTGAAGACGGGAATCGCCTACAATGAGCAGTTCTTC. Its translation is CASSLKTGIAYNEQFF. Variable domain in full (rest from reference TRBV5-4 and TRBJ2-1): ETGVTQSPTHLIKTRGQQVTLRCSSQSGHNTVSWYQQALGQGPQFIFQYYREEENGRGNFPPRFSGLQFPNYSSELNVNALELDDSALYLCASSLKTGIAYNEQFFGPGTRLTVL.